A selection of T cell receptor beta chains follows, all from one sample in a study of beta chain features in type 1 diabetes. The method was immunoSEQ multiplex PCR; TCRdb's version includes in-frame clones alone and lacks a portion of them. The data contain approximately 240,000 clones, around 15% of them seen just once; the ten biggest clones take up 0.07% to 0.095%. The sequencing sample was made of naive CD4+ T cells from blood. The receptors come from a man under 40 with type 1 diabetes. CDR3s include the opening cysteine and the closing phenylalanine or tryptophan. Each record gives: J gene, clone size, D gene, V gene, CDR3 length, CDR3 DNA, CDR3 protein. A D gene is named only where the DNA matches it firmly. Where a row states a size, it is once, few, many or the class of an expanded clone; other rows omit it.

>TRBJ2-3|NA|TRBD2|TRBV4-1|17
TGCGCCAGCAGCCAAGAAGGTCTAGCGGGAAACACAGATACGCAGTATTTT
CASSQEGLAGNTDTQYF
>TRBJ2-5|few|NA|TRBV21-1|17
TGTGCCAGCAGCAAAGTGAGGACTAGCAGGTGGAAAGAGACCCAGTACTTC
CASSKVRTSRWKETQYF
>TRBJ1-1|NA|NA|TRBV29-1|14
TGCAGCGTTCAAAGGACAGTGAGGAACACTGAAGCTTTCTTT
CSVQRTVRNTEAFF
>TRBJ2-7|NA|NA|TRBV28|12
TGTGCCAGCCGACAGACAGCCTACGAGCAGTACTTC
CASRQTAYEQYF
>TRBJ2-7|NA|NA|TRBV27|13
TGTGCCAGCAGTTACACAGGTTCCTACGAGCAGTACTTC
CASSYTGSYEQYF
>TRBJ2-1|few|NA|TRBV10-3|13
TGTGCCATCAGTGGGACCCCCTACAATGAGCAGTTCTTC
CAISGTPYNEQFF
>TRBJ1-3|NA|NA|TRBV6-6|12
TGTGCCAGCAGGAGTGGTGGAAACACCATATATTTT
CASRSGGNTIYF
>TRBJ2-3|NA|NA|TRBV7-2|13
TGTGCCAGCAGCTTAGGGACGGCAGATACGCAGTATTTT
CASSLGTADTQYF
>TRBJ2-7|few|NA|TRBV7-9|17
TGTGCCAGCAGCTTAGCCCGTTCTGGGACAAGTCCCTACGAGCAGTACTTC
CASSLARSGTSPYEQYF
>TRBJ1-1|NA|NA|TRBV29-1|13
TGCAGCGTTGGAAGGCGGTTGAACACTGAAGCTTTCTTT
CSVGRRLNTEAFF
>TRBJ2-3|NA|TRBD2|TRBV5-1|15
TGCGCCAGCAGCCTAGCGGGAGAGTTCACAGATACGCAGTATTTT
CASSLAGEFTDTQYF
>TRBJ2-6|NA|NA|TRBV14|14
TGTGCCAGCAGCCATTCGGCGCTAACCAACGTCCTGACTTTC
CASSHSALTNVLTF
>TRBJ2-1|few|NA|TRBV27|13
TGTGCCAGCAGGCCGACTAGCAGGGGTGAGCAGTTCTTC
CASRPTSRGEQFF
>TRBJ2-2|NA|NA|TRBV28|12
TGTGCCAGCGTTATTTTGCCCGGGGAGCTGTTTTTT
CASVILPGELFF
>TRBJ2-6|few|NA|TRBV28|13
TGTGCCGAGGGGGTCCCTGGGGCCAACGTCCTGACTTTC
CAEGVPGANVLTF
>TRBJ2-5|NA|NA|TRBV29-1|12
TGCAGCGTTTTGGACGGACAAGAGACCCAGTACTTC
CSVLDGQETQYF
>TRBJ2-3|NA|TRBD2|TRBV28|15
TGTGCCAGCAGCTCCGGGACTAGCGGAACCTCCCCGCAGTATTTT
CASSSGTSGTSPQYF
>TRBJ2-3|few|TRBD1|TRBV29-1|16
TGCAGCGGGGGAAGATTAGGGACAGAAGGCACAGATACGCAGTATTTT
CSGGRLGTEGTDTQYF
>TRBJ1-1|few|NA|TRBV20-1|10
TGCGGATCAGGGGAACTTGTGGCTTTCTTT
CGSGELVAFF
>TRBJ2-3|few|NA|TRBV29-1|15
TGCAGCGTTGATAGTCCGGCCAGTAGCACAGATACGCAGTATTTT
CSVDSPASSTDTQYF
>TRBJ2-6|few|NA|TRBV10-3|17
TGTGCCATCAGTGACAGGGAATACACGTCTGGGGCCAACGTCCTGACTTTC
CAISDREYTSGANVLTF
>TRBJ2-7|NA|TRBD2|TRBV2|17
TGTGCCAGCAGTGAATGGTCCCCCTCTAGCGGGTCCTACGAGCAGTACTTC
CASSEWSPSSGSYEQYF
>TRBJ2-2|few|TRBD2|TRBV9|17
TGTGCCAGCAGCGTAGGGGGGACTAGCATAAACACCGGGGAGCTGTTTTTT
CASSVGGTSINTGELFF
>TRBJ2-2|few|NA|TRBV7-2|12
TGTGCCAGCAGCTTTAGCACCGGGGAGCTGTTTTTT
CASSFSTGELFF
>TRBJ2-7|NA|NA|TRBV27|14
TGTGCCAGCAGTCGTACGACAGGTCTCTACGAGCAGTACTTC
CASSRTTGLYEQYF
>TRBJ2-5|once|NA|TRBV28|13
TGTGCCAGCAGGGCCCCGGTGAGGGAGACCCAGTACTTC
CASRAPVRETQYF
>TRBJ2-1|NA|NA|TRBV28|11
TGTGCCAGCGTCTCCTACAATGAGCAGTTCTTC
CASVSYNEQFF
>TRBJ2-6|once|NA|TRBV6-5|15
TGTGCCAGCAGTTACTCAGGAGCTGGGGCCAACGTCCTGACTTTC
CASSYSGAGANVLTF
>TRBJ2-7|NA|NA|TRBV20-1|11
TGCAGTGCTAGAGGCGCCTACGAGCAGTACTTC
CSARGAYEQYF
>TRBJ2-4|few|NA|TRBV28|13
TGTGCCAGCAGTTTGACTAGCAAAAACATTCAGTACTTC
CASSLTSKNIQYF
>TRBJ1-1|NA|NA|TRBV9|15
TGTGCCAGCAGCGTAGAGGCTCAGAAAAACACTGAAGCTTTCTTT
CASSVEAQKNTEAFF
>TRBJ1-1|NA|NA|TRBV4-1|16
TGCGCCAGCAGCCAAGATGGGGCAGCGAAGGGGACTGAAGCTTTCTTT
CASSQDGAAKGTEAFF
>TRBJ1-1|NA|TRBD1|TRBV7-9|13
TGTGCCAGCAGCCGTGGACAGGGGGTGCGAGCTTTCTTT
CASSRGQGVRAFF
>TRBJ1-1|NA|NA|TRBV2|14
TGTGCCAGCAGGCCAGACAGGCCGGTCCCTGAAGCTTTCTTT
CASRPDRPVPEAFF
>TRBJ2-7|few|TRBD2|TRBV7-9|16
TGTGCCAGCAGCTTAGAAGCTAGCGGATTTTCCTACGAGCAGTACTTC
CASSLEASGFSYEQYF
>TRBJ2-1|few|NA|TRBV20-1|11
TGCAGTGCGCCTTTGGGAGGAGGGACGTTCTTC
CSAPLGGGTFF
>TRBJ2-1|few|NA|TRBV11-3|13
TGTGCCAGCAGCTCCCGGCAGCACAATGAGCAGTTCTTC
CASSSRQHNEQFF
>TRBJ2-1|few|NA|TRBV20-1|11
TGCAGTGCTAAAGGGGACTTTGAGCAGTTCTTC
CSAKGDFEQFF
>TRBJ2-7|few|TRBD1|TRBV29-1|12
TGCAGCGTTAAAAGGGGACAGAAAGAGCAGTACTTC
CSVKRGQKEQYF
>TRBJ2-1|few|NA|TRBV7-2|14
TGTGCCAGCAGCGGATCCCGACTAGGGGGTGAGCAGTTCTTC
CASSGSRLGGEQFF
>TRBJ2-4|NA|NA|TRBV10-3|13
TGTGCCATCTCGGGGCAGGGCCAAAACATTCAGTACTTC
CAISGQGQNIQYF
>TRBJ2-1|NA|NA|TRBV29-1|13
TGCAGCGTTGGGCGGGGCCCCACCACTGAGCAGTTCTTC
CSVGRGPTTEQFF
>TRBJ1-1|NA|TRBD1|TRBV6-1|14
TGTGCCAGCAGTGTTCCGGGACAGATAACTGAAGCTTTCTTT
CASSVPGQITEAFF
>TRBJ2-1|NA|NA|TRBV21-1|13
TGTGCCACCCAGCGGGAGGATAGCAATGAGCAGTTCTTC
CATQREDSNEQFF
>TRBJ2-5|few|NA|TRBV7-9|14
TGTGCCAGCATCCCCCGGGACCATCGGTCGACCCAGTACTTC
CASIPRDHRSTQYF
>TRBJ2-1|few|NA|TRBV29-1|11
TGCAGCGGTACCAGATCCAATGAGCAGTTCTTC
CSGTRSNEQFF
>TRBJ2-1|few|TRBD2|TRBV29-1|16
TGCAGCGTTGAAGTAGCGGGAGGTGTAGCCTACAATGAGCAGTTCTTC
CSVEVAGGVAYNEQFF
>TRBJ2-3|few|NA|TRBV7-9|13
TGTGCCAGCAGCTTAGATGGGGGTGATACGCAGTATTTT
CASSLDGGDTQYF
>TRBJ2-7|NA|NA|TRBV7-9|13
TGTGCCAGCAGCTTAGCGGGAACAGACGAGCAGTACTTC
CASSLAGTDEQYF
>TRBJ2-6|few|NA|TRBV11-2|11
TGTGCCAGCAGCTTGGCCAACGTCCTGACTTTC
CASSLANVLTF
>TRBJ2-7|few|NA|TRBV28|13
TGTGCCAGCAGCCCAACAGTCATTCTCGAGCAGTACTTC
CASSPTVILEQYF
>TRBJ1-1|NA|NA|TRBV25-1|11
TGTGCCAGCAGTGAATGGAAAGAAGCTTTCTTT
CASSEWKEAFF
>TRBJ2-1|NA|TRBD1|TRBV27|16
TGTGCCAGCAGGCGTCTGGGTCAGGGGGCGCCCGATGAGCAGTTCTTC
CASRRLGQGAPDEQFF
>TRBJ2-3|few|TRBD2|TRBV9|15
TGTGCCAGCAGCGTAGAAGCGGGAGGGACAGATACGCAGTATTTT
CASSVEAGGTDTQYF
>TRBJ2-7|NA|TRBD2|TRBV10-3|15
TGTGCCATCAGGGGAACGACTAGCGGGAGATACGAGCAGTACTTC
CAIRGTTSGRYEQYF